This TCR beta chain stems from a study of blood T cells in healthy people across ages. The wider study: Template switching picked up about one barcoded beta molecule for each two T cells.

V was pared by 3 bases and J by 7 bases, with 13 bases between. CDR3 size: 15 residues. CDR1 and CDR2 from the germline V gene are SGHTA and FQGNSA. Alongside a J-beta primer mix, a sample-barcoded 5' primer served in a second PCR lasting 7 to 11 cycles. From the 5' RACE reads, TCRdb called clonotypes with MiXCR, one entry per CDR3 protein. The sample lists hundreds of thousands of distinct CDR3 sequences; 40% to 50% were seen once. This clonotype was counted a few times. V is TRBV7-2 and J is TRBJ1-6; D uncertain. The sequenced material came from blood. This clonotype was sampled from a man older than 75 in good health. The CDR3 loop is CASSFLGTENSPLHF. The CDR3 coding sequence is TGTGCCAGCAGCTTCCTTGGTACAGAAAATTCACCCCTCCACTTT.